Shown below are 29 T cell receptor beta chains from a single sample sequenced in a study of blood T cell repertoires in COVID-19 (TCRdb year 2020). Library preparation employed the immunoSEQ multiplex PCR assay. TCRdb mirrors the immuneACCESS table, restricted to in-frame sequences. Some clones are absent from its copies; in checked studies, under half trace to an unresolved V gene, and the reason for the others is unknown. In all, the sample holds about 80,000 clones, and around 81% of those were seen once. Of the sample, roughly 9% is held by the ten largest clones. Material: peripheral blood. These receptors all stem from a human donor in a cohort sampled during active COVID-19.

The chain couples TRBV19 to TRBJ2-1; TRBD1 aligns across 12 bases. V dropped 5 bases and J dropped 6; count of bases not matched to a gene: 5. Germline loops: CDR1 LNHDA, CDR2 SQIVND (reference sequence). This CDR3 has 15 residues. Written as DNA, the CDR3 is TGTGCCAGTAGTGGCCGGGACAGGGGGCTCAATGAGCAGTTCTTC. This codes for CASSGRDRGLNEQFF.

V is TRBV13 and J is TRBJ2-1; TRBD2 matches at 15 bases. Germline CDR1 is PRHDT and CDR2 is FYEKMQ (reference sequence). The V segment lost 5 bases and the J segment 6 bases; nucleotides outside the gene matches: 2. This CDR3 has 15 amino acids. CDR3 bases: TGTGCCAGCAGCCCGGGACTAGCGGGAGGCAATGAGCAGTTCTTC. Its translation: CASSPGLAGGNEQFF.

The CDR3 DNA reads as TGTGCCAGCAGTGGGACAGGGATCTCTGGGGCCAACGTCCTGACTTTC. This encodes CASSGTGISGANVLTF. The chain recombines TRBV28 with TRBJ2-6; TRBD1 aligns across 9 bases. The CDR3 runs 16 residues. Germline CDR1 reads MDHEN; CDR2 reads SYDVKM. Unmatched junction bases numbered 2, after V lost 5 bases and J lost 0 bases.

This CDR3 is CASSPQGEGQYF. CDR3 DNA sequence: TGTGCCAGCTCACCGCAGGGGGAAGGGCAGTACTTC. This chain joins TRBV18 and TRBJ2-7; TRBD1 matches at 7 bases. V lost 3 bases and J lost 9; bases outside the gene matches: 5. CDR1 is KGHSH, CDR2 LQKENI, per germline. The CDR3 totals 12 residues.

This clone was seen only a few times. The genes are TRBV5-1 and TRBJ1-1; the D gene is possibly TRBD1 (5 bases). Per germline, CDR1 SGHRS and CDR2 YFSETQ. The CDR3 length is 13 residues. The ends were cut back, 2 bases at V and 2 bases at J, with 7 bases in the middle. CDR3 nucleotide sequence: TGCGCCAGCAGCTTCGGACAAAACACTGAAGCTTTCTTT. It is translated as CASSFGQNTEAFF.

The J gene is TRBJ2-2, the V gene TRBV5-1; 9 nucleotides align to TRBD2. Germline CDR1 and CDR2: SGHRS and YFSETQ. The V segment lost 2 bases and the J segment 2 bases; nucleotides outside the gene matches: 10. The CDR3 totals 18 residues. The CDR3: CASSLRSSGGPNTGELFF. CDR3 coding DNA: TGCGCCAGCAGCTTACGTAGTAGCGGGGGCCCCAACACCGGGGAGCTGTTTTTT.

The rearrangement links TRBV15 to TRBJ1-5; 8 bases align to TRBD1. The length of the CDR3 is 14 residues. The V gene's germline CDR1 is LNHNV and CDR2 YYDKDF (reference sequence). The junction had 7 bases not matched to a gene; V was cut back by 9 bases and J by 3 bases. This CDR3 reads CATSRDRFNQPQHF. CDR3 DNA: TGTGCCACTAGCCGGGACAGGTTCAATCAGCCCCAGCATTTT.

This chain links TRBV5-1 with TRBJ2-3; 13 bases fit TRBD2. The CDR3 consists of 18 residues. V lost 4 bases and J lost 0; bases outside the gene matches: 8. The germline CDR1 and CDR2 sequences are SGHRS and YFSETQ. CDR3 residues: CASSRTSGGISSTDTQYF. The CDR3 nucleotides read TGCGCCAGCAGCCGGACTAGCGGGGGCATTTCGAGCACAGATACGCAGTATTTT. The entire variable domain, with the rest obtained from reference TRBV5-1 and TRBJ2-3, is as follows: KAGVTQTPRYLIKTRGQQVTLSCSPISGHRSVSWYQQTPGQGLQFLFEYFSETQRNKGNFPGRFSGRQFSNSRSEMNVSTLELGDSALYLCASSRTSGGISSTDTQYFGPGTRLTVL.

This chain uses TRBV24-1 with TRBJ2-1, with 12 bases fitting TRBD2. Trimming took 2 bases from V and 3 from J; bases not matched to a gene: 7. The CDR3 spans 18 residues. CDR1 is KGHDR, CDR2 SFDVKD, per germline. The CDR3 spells CATSDSASGGAGYNEQFF. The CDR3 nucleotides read TGTGCCACCAGTGATTCGGCTAGCGGGGGGGCCGGCTACAATGAGCAGTTCTTC.

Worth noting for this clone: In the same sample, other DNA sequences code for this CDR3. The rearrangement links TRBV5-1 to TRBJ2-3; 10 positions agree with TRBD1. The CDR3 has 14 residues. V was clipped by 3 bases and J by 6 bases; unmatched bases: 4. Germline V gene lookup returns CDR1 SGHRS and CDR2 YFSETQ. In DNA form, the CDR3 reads TGCGCCAGCAGCTCGGGACAGGGGACCGATACGCAGTATTTT. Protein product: CASSSGQGTDTQYF.

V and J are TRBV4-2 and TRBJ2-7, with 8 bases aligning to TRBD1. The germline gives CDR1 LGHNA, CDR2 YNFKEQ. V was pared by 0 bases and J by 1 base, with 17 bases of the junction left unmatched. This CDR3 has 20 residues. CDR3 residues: CASSQDPHPRGRKLSYEQYF. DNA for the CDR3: TGTGCCAGCAGCCAAGATCCCCACCCCAGGGGGCGCAAACTTTCCTACGAGCAGTACTTC.

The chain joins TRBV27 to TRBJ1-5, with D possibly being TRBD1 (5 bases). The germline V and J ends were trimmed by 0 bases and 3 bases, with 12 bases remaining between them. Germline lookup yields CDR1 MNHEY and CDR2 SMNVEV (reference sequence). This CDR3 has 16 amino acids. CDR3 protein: CASSLSPRGHNQPQHF. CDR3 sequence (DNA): TGTGCCAGCAGTTTATCCCCTAGGGGTCACAATCAGCCCCAGCATTTT.

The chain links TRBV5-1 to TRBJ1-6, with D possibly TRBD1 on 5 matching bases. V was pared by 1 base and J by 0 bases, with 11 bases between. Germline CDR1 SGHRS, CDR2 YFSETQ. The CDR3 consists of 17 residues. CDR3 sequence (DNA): TGCGCCAGCAGCTTGACAGGTACCAGCTCCTATAATTCACCCCTCCACTTT. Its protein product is CASSLTGTSSYNSPLHF. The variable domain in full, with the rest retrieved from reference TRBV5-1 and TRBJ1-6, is KAGVTQTPRYLIKTRGQQVTLSCSPISGHRSVSWYQQTPGQGLQFLFEYFSETQRNKGNFPGRFSGRQFSNSRSEMNVSTLELGDSALYLCASSLTGTSSYNSPLHFGNGTRLTVT.

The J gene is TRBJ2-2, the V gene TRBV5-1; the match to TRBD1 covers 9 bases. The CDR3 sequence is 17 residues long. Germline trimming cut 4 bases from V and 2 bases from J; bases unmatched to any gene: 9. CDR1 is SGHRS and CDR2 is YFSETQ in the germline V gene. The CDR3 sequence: CASSRVGQGLNTGELFF. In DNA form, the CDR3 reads TGCGCCAGCAGCCGCGTTGGACAGGGGCTAAACACCGGGGAGCTGTTTTTT.

This CDR3 reads CASSLVGQGLSNYGYTF. The CDR3 nucleotides are TGTGCCAGCAGCTTAGTTGGACAAGGCCTCTCTAACTATGGCTACACCTTC. This chain links TRBV7-9 with TRBJ1-2, with a possible D match to TRBD1 (5 bases). Germline CDR1 SEHNR, CDR2 FQNEAQ (reference sequence). Trimming shortened V by 1 base and J by 0 bases, and 15 bases separated the two germline ends. The CDR3 is 17 residues long. Filled out from reference TRBV7-9 and TRBJ1-2, the complete variable domain reads DTGVSQNPRHKITKRGQNVTFRCDPISEHNRLYWYRQTLGQGPEFLTYFQNEAQLEKSRLLSDRFSAERPKGSFSTLEIQRTEQGDSAMYLCASSLVGQGLSNYGYTFGSGTRLTVV.

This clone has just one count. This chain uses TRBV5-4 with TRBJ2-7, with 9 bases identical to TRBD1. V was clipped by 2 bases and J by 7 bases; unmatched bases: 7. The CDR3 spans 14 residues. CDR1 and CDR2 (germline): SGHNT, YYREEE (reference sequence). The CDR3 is CASSFQQGAREQYF. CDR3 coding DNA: TGTGCCAGCAGCTTTCAACAGGGGGCGAGGGAGCAGTACTTC.

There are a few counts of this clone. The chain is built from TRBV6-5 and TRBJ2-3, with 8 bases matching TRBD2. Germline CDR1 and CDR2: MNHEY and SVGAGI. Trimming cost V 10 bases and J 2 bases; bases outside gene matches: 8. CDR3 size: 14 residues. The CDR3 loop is CATEERGFTDTQYF. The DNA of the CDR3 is TGTGCCACCGAGGAGCGGGGGTTCACAGATACGCAGTATTTT.

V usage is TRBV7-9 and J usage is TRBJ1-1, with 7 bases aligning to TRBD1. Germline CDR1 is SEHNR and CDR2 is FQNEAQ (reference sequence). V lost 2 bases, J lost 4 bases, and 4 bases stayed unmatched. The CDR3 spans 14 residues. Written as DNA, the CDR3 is TGTGCCAGCAGCTTAAGGGCAGGGGGCACTGAAGCTTTCTTT. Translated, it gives CASSLRAGGTEAFF.

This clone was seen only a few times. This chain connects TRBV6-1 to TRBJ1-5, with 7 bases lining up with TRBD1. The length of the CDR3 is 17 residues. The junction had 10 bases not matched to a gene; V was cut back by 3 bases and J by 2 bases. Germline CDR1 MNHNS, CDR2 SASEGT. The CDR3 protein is CASSDPPDRARNQPQHF. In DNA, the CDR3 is TGTGCCAGCAGTGATCCCCCAGACAGGGCCCGCAATCAGCCCCAGCATTTT.

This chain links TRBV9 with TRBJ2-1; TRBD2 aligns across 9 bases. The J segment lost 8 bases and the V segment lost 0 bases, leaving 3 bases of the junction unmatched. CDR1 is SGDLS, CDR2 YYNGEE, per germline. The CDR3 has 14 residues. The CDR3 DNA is TGTGCCAGCAGCGTAGGGACTAGCGAGCATGAGCAGTTCTTC. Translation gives CASSVGTSEHEQFF. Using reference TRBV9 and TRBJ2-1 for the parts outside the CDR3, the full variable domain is DSGVTQTPKHLITATGQRVTLRCSPRSGDLSVYWYQQSLDQGLQFLIQYYNGEERAKGNILERFSAQQFPDLHSELNLSSLELGDSALYFCASSVGTSEHEQFFGPGTRLTVL.

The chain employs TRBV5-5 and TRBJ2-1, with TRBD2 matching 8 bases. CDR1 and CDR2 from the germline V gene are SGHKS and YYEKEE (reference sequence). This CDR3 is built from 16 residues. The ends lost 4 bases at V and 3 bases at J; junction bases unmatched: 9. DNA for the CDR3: TGTGCCAGCAGCCCGTTAGCGGGGCAACTCTACAATGAGCAGTTCTTC. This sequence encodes CASSPLAGQLYNEQFF.

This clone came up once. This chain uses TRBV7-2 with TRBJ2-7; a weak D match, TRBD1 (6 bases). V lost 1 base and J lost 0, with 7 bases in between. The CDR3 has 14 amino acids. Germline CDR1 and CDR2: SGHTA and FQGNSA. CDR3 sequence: CASSLDRASYEQYF. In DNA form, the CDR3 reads TGTGCCAGCAGCTTAGACAGGGCCTCCTACGAGCAGTACTTC.

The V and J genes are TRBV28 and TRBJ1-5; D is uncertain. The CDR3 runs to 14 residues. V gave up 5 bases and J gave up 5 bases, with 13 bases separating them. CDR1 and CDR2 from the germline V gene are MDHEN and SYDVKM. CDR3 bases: TGTGCCAGCAGTCCCCAAGCGGGCCATCAGCCCCAGCATTTT. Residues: CASSPQAGHQPQHF. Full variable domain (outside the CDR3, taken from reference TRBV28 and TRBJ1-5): DVKVTQSSRYLVKRTGEKVFLECVQDMDHENMFWYRQDPGLGLRLIYFSYDVKMKEKGDIPEGYSVSREKKERFSLILESASTNQTSMYLCASSPQAGHQPQHFGDGTRLSIL.

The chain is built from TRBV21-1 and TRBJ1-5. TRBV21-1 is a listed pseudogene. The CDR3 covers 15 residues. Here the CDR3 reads CASSKSGGANQPQHF. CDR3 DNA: TGTGCCAGCAGCAAATCGGGGGGGGCCAATCAGCCCCAGCATTTT.

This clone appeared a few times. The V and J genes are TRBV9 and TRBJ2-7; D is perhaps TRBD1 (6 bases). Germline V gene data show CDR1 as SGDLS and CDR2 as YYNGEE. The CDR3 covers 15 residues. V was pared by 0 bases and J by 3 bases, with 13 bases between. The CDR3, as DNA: TGTGCCAGCAGCGTAGCAGGGGCCTCGGACTACGAGCAGTACTTC. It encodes CASSVAGASDYEQYF. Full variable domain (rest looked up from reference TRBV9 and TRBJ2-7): DSGVTQTPKHLITATGQRVTLRCSPRSGDLSVYWYQQSLDQGLQFLIQYYNGEERAKGNILERFSAQQFPDLHSELNLSSLELGDSALYFCASSVAGASDYEQYFGPGTRLTVT.

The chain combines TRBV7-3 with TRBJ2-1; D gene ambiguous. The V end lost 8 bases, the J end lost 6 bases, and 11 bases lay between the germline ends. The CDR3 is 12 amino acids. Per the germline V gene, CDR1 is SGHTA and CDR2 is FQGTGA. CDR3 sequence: CASALVPNEQFF. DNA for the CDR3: TGTGCCAGCGCTCTAGTTCCCAATGAGCAGTTCTTC.

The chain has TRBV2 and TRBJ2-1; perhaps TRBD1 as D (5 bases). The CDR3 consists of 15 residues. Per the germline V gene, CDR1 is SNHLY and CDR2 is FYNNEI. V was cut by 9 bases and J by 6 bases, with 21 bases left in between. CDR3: CARGARPGRLNEQFF. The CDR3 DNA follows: TGTGCCAGAGGGGCCCGGCCAGGGCGACTCAATGAGCAGTTCTTC.

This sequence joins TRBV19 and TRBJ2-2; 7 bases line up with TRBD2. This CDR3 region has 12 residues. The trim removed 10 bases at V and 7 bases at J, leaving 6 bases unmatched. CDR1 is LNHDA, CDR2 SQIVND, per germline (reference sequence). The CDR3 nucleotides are TGTGCCACCGGGAGGCCCAACGGGGAGCTGTTTTTT. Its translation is CATGRPNGELFF.

The CDR3 DNA reads as TGTGCCAGCAGTGATGGCGGGGGGGCCGCAGATACGCAGTATTTT. Translation gives CASSDGGGAADTQYF. J is TRBJ2-3 and V is TRBV6-1; 9 bases fit TRBD2. The V and J ends lost 3 bases and 4 bases, in that order; junction bases with no gene match: 5. Germline V gives CDR1 MNHNS, CDR2 SASEGT. The CDR3 is 15 amino acids.